The 28 T cell receptor beta chains below come from one sample, sequenced in a study of beta chain features in type 1 diabetes. Expressed TCRB transcripts got sequenced, as all isolated RNA was reverse transcribed. Method: immunoSEQ multiplex PCR; TCRdb's copy keeps in-frame clones and lacks some. The repertoire has under 250,000 clones, 25% to 30% of them found once; the top ten carry roughly 4.1%. Material: central memory CD4+ T cells from blood. These receptors all stem from a young man in good health.

The rearrangement links TRBV18 to TRBJ2-7, with D tentatively TRBD1 (6 bases). Germline CDR1 reads KGHSH; CDR2 reads LQKENI. V lost 2 bases and J 0 bases, leaving 11 bases between the germline ends. The CDR3 runs 15 residues. The CDR3 nucleotides are TGTGCCAGCTCACCAGCCCAGGGGAGCTCCTACGAGCAGTACTTC. This translates into CASSPAQGSSYEQYF.

The chain is built from TRBV4-3 and TRBJ2-7; 7 bases align to TRBD1. Germline-derived CDR1 and CDR2 are LGHNA and YSLEER. After removal of 3 bases from V and 4 bases from J, the junction contained 3 bases not matched to a gene. This CDR3 has 13 amino acids. CDR3 DNA sequence: TGCGCCAGCAGCCAGACGACAGGGTACGAGCAGTACTTC. Amino acids: CASSQTTGYEQYF.

The chain is built from TRBV6-1 and TRBJ2-1; weak D call: TRBD1 (6 bases). In germline, CDR1 is MNHNS, CDR2 SASEGT. V was pared by 5 bases and J by 11 bases, with 10 bases between. The CDR3 has 11 amino acids. Written as DNA, the CDR3 is TGTGCCAGCAGTTATCAGGGGAAGCAGTTCTTC. Its protein product is CASSYQGKQFF.

This clone was seen a few times. Different DNA sequences within this sample yield the same CDR3. The chain recombines TRBV29-1 with TRBJ2-5; D unclear. The CDR3 is 10 amino acids. CDR1 is SQVTM and CDR2 is ANQGSEA in the germline V gene. The V gene lost 2 bases and the J gene lost 8 bases, with 6 bases spanning the gap. CDR3 protein: CSVETETQYF. In DNA form, the CDR3 reads TGCAGCGTTGAAACAGAAACCCAGTACTTC. Drawing the rest from reference TRBV29-1 and TRBJ2-5, the complete variable domain is SAVISQKPSRDICQRGTSLTIQCQVDSQVTMMFWYRQQPGQSLTLIATANQGSEATYESGFVIDKFPISRPNLTFSTLTVSNMSPEDSSIYLCSVETETQYFGPGTRLLVL.

This clone was counted only a few times. The V call is TRBV30, the J call TRBJ1-5; D gene ambiguous. This CDR3 region has 16 residues. The germline V gene has CDR1 GTSNPN and CDR2 SVGIG (reference sequence). V gave up 3 bases and J gave up 0 bases, with 15 bases separating them. Here the CDR3 DNA reads TGTGCCTGGAGCGTAAGACTGAGCAATAGCAATCAGCCCCAGCATTTT. It encodes CAWSVRLSNSNQPQHF.

This clone was observed a few times. The genes are TRBV2 and TRBJ1-5; D gene ambiguous. The V gene lost 8 bases and the J gene lost 6 bases, with 14 bases spanning the gap. The CDR3 has 13 residues. The germline CDR1 and CDR2 sequences are SNHLY and FYNNEI. DNA of the CDR3: TGTGCCAGCTCCAAGGAGGGTGCTCAGCCCCAGCATTTT. Residues: CASSKEGAQPQHF.

This clone was seen more than once but under ten times. The chain is built from TRBV10-3 and TRBJ2-2; D not resolved. V lost 0 bases, J lost 5 bases, and 16 bases lay in between. CDR1 and CDR2 (germline): ENHRY, SYGVKD. This CDR3 is built from 17 residues. The CDR3 loop is CAISESMGRRGTGELFF. The CDR3 DNA is TGTGCCATCAGTGAGTCAATGGGAAGGAGAGGAACCGGGGAGCTGTTTTTT.

At least ten counts were recorded for this clone. The gene calls are TRBV10-2 and TRBJ2-7; 7 bases line up with TRBD2. V gave up 3 bases and J gave up 4 bases; unmatched junction bases: 6. Germline values: CDR1 WSHSY, CDR2 SAAADI. The CDR3 totals 14 residues. The CDR3 here is CASSDTGGLYEQYF. In DNA form, the CDR3 reads TGCGCCAGCAGTGACACGGGAGGTCTGTACGAGCAGTACTTC.

This sequence joins TRBV5-1 and TRBJ2-1; 10 nucleotides line up with TRBD1. The junction had 6 bases not matched to a gene; V was cut back by 4 bases and J by 5 bases. The CDR3 runs 15 residues. Germline V gene lookup returns CDR1 SGHRS and CDR2 YFSETQ. The CDR3 DNA reads as TGCGCCAGCAGCATCCGGGACAGGGGAGACAATGAGCAGTTCTTC. Protein: CASSIRDRGDNEQFF.

This clone has only a few counts. The chain joins TRBV28 to TRBJ2-7, with 8 bases lining up with TRBD2. CDR3 length equals 15 residues. Unmatched junction bases numbered 9, after V lost 5 bases and J lost 3 bases. Germline loops: CDR1 MDHEN, CDR2 SYDVKM. CDR3 in amino acids: CASSPISGSRYEQYF. The CDR3 DNA is TGTGCCAGCAGTCCCATAAGCGGGAGCCGCTACGAGCAGTACTTC.

The table lists this clone with a few counts. The rearrangement joins TRBV30 to TRBJ2-2; D gene ambiguous. CDR1 and CDR2 (germline): GTSNPN, SVGIG (reference sequence). This CDR3 comprises 13 residues. V was clipped by 4 bases and J by 0 bases, with 6 bases between them. CDR3 DNA: TGTGCCTGGACAACCGCGAACACCGGGGAGCTGTTTTTT. It translates to CAWTTANTGELFF.

The rearrangement links TRBV5-1 to TRBJ2-1, with D possibly matching TRBD1 (5 bases). V lost 10 bases, J lost 2 bases, and 16 bases lay in between. Germline-derived CDR1 and CDR2 are SGHRS and YFSETQ. The CDR3 extends over 14 amino acids. In nucleotides, the CDR3 is TGCGCCTCACAGGCAGGGTTTACCTACAATGAGCAGTTCTTC. It specifies CASQAGFTYNEQFF.

V gene TRBV5-1 combines with J gene TRBJ2-1; 7 bases line up with TRBD2. The CDR3 has 17 amino acids. With 7 bases clipped from V and 2 bases from J, the junction kept 15 bases outside the gene matches. Germline CDR1 SGHRS, CDR2 YFSETQ. For the CDR3, the DNA is TGCGCCAGCTACATCGATGCGGGCCTAGCGGCCTACAATGAGCAGTTCTTC. Protein sequence: CASYIDAGLAAYNEQFF.

Ten or more counts support this clone. This sequence joins TRBV7-8 and TRBJ2-3, with 11 positions matching TRBD2. The CDR3 is made up of 18 amino acids. V was pared by 3 bases and J by 1 base, with 9 bases of the junction left unmatched. Germline assignment: CDR1 SGHVS and CDR2 FQNEAQ. CDR3 protein: CASSFELAGARGTDTQYF. In nucleotides, the CDR3 is TGTGCCAGCAGCTTTGAACTAGCGGGGGCCCGCGGCACAGATACGCAGTATTTT.

This clone is a singleton in its sample. J is TRBJ1-6 and V is TRBV7-6; possibly TRBD1 for D (6 bases). Germline V CDR1 and CDR2: SGHVS, FNYEAQ. This CDR3 spans 16 amino acids. V lost 5 bases and J 6 bases, leaving 17 bases between the germline ends. The CDR3: CASSGVQGDPNSPLHF. CDR3 nucleotides: TGTGCCAGCAGCGGGGTACAGGGAGATCCTAATTCACCCCTCCACTTT.

In this sample, this clone turned up a few times. The V call is TRBV5-4, the J call TRBJ2-1, with D uncertain. There are 12 residues in the CDR3. Looked up from germline, CDR1 is SGHNT and CDR2 is YYREEE (reference sequence). V was pared by 2 bases and J by 5 bases, with 5 bases between. Here the CDR3 DNA reads TGTGCCAGCAGCTTAAGGGACAATGAGCAGTTCTTC. It specifies CASSLRDNEQFF.

V usage is TRBV6-1 and J usage is TRBJ2-3; possibly TRBD2 for D (7 bases). Germline V CDR1 and CDR2: MNHNS, SASEGT. V was pared by 2 bases and J by 5 bases, with 14 bases between. The CDR3 totals 15 residues. For the CDR3, the DNA is TGTGCCAGCAGTGAACGGTGGGGGGGCCAAGATACGCAGTATTTT. It codes for CASSERWGGQDTQYF.

This clone was observed a handful of times. This rearrangement joins TRBV27 to TRBJ2-1, with D maybe TRBD1 (7 bases). The CDR3 is made up of 16 amino acids. From germline, CDR1 is MNHEY and CDR2 SMNVEV (reference sequence). The germline V and J ends were trimmed by 5 bases and 9 bases, with 23 bases remaining between them. The CDR3 DNA reads TGTGCCAGCAGTCTCAGGACTCCAGGGGGGCTCGGTGAGCAGTTCTTC. As protein: CASSLRTPGGLGEQFF.

The chain links TRBV2 to TRBJ2-7; no definite D call. The CDR3 is 12 amino acids. Germline V lookup: CDR1 SNHLY, CDR2 FYNNEI. Trimming stripped 1 base from V and 7 bases from J, with 8 bases between. CDR3 region: CASSEGRLEQYF. The DNA of the CDR3 is TGTGCCAGCAGTGAAGGGCGGTTAGAGCAGTACTTC.

The chain links TRBV7-9 to TRBJ1-1; D is ambiguous. Germline lookup yields CDR1 SEHNR and CDR2 FQNEAQ (reference sequence). V gave up 5 bases and J gave up 5 bases, with 12 bases separating them. The CDR3 has 13 residues. The CDR3 region is CASSPKGMTEAFF. CDR3 nucleotides: TGTGCCAGCAGCCCCAAAGGGATGACTGAAGCTTTCTTT. Supplemented by reference TRBV7-9 and TRBJ1-1, the full variable domain reads DTGVSQNPRHKITKRGQNVTFRCDPISEHNRLYWYRQTLGQGPEFLTYFQNEAQLEKSRLLSDRFSAERPKGSFSTLEIQRTEQGDSAMYLCASSPKGMTEAFFGQGTRLTVV.

The V and J genes are TRBV30 and TRBJ2-5; D perhaps matches TRBD1 (6 bases). The CDR3 runs to 13 residues. Trimming removed 0 bases from V and 4 bases from J, with 9 bases in between. Germline V gene sequence: CDR1 GTSNPN, CDR2 SVGIG (reference sequence). Here the CDR3 reads CAWSVLGGETQYF. The CDR3 region has the DNA TGTGCCTGGAGTGTTCTAGGGGGAGAGACCCAGTACTTC. Combining the CDR3 with reference TRBV30 and TRBJ2-5 gives the whole variable domain SQTIHQWPATLVQPVGSPLSLECTVEGTSNPNLYWYRQAAGRGLQLLFYSVGIGQISSEVPQNLSASRPQDRQFILSSKKLLLSDSGFYLCAWSVLGGETQYFGPGTRLLVL.

This clone was counted between two and nine times. This chain uses TRBV7-8 with TRBJ2-1; D is perhaps TRBD1 (6 bases). CDR1 SGHVS and CDR2 FQNEAQ come from the germline V gene. CDR3 size: 15 residues. The ends were cut back, 4 bases at V and 0 bases at J, with 10 bases in the middle. Here the CDR3 reads CASSSGTNSYNEQFF. CDR3 sequence (DNA): TGTGCCAGCAGCTCCGGGACAAACTCCTACAATGAGCAGTTCTTC.

Many counts were recorded for this clone. The genes are TRBV28 and TRBJ2-4, with D hard to call. Trimming removed 6 bases at V and 2 bases at J, with 5 bases between. Looked up from germline, CDR1 is MDHEN and CDR2 is SYDVKM. The CDR3 consists of 12 residues. CDR3 sequence: CASRGTKNIQYF. CDR3 nucleotide sequence: TGTGCCAGCAGAGGGACCAAAAACATTCAGTACTTC.

This chain connects TRBV5-6 to TRBJ1-5, with TRBD1 matching over 9 bases. V shed 0 bases and J 7 bases; nucleotides not matched to a gene: 2. The CDR3 extends over 14 amino acids. Germline V gene lookup returns CDR1 SGHDT and CDR2 YYEEEE. The CDR3 region is CASSLGQGDQPQHF. CDR3 coding DNA: TGTGCCAGCAGCTTGGGACAGGGGGACCAGCCCCAGCATTTT.

This clone was seen a handful of times. This chain uses TRBV4-1 with TRBJ2-2; tentatively, D is TRBD2 (6 bases). V lost 3 bases and J 2 bases, leaving 13 bases between the germline ends. The CDR3 totals 16 residues. Looked up from germline, CDR1 is MGHRA and CDR2 is YSYEKL. The DNA for the CDR3 is TGCGCCAGCAGCCAGTCGACCGGGAGTAACACCGGGGAGCTGTTTTTT. Its protein is CASSQSTGSNTGELFF.

This rearrangement joins TRBV13 to TRBJ2-7; TRBD2 matches 8 bases. Germline V lookup: CDR1 PRHDT, CDR2 FYEKMQ (reference sequence). The CDR3 extends over 19 amino acids. Losses at the gene ends were 5 bases for V and 0 bases for J; bases not matched to a gene: 18. The CDR3 coding sequence is TGTGCCAGCAGCCCGGCCGGCGGAGGTCTAGCGGGCGACTCCTACGAGCAGTACTTC. It codes for CASSPAGGGLAGDSYEQYF.

This clone showed up just once. The chain couples TRBV19 to TRBJ2-3; a possible D gene is TRBD2 (5 bases). The germline V and J ends were trimmed by 0 bases and 2 bases, with 12 bases remaining between them. The germline gives CDR1 LNHDA, CDR2 SQIVND (reference sequence). This CDR3 comprises 16 residues. The CDR3 sequence: CASSIDPSGPTDTQYF. In nucleotides, the CDR3 is TGTGCCAGTAGTATAGATCCGAGCGGCCCCACAGATACGCAGTATTTT.

This clone was observed once. This chain connects TRBV9 to TRBJ2-3, with D possibly matching TRBD2 (5 bases). Germline-derived CDR1 and CDR2 are SGDLS and YYNGEE. Trimming left V 5 bases short and J 3 bases short, with 16 bases between. The CDR3 is 15 residues long. CDR3 sequence reads: CASSLRSTSTDTQYF. CDR3 nucleotide sequence: TGTGCCAGCAGTCTGCGGTCAACTAGTACAGATACGCAGTATTTT.